One sample yielded the 23 T cell receptor beta chains listed below, sequenced in a study of blood T cell repertoires in COVID-19. This table comes from immunoSEQ multiplex PCR, and its TCRdb copy is limited to in-frame clones, with some not included. The data show 100,000 or so clones, with 85% seen just once and more than 1.5% held by the top ten. The specimen was peripheral blood. The receptors shown here come from a woman aged 70-85 years with active or convalescent COVID-19.

The count of this clone is one. The rearrangement joins TRBV5-6 to TRBJ2-5, with D possibly matching TRBD2 (7 bases). The CDR3 has 13 residues. CDR1 SGHDT and CDR2 YYEEEE come from the germline V gene. The V and J ends lost 4 bases and 5 bases respectively, with 12 bases between them. The CDR3 nucleotides read TGTGCCAGCAGCCTCGGGGGGCGGGAGACCCAGTACTTC. Amino acids: CASSLGGRETQYF.

The V and J genes are TRBV7-2 and TRBJ1-2, with TRBD1 matching over 7 bases. The V gene end was trimmed by 3 bases and the J gene end by 0 bases; junction bases not matched to a gene: 1. The germline V gene has CDR1 SGHTA and CDR2 FQGNSA. The CDR3 totals 14 residues. CDR3 residues: CASSFGTANYGYTF. CDR3 sequence (DNA): TGTGCCAGCAGCTTCGGGACAGCTAACTATGGCTACACCTTC.

Only one count was recorded for this clone. This chain joins TRBV7-9 and TRBJ2-1; maybe TRBD2 (5 bases). Germline V gene sequence: CDR1 SEHNR, CDR2 FQNEAQ (reference sequence). V dropped 2 bases and J dropped 12 bases, with 20 bases sitting between them. There are 15 residues in the CDR3. DNA for the CDR3: TGTGCCAGCAGCTTATCGCGGGCAGGTACCAAAGGGCAGTTCTTC. Translated, it gives CASSLSRAGTKGQFF.

The rearrangement uses TRBV19 and TRBJ2-1; tentative D call: TRBD2 (5 bases). The CDR3 totals 13 residues. The ends were cut back, 9 bases at V and 6 bases at J, with 15 bases in the middle. The germline V gene has CDR1 LNHDA and CDR2 SQIVND (reference sequence). The CDR3 protein is CARSMDSLNEQFF. In nucleotides, the CDR3 is TGTGCCAGATCCATGGACTCCCTCAATGAGCAGTTCTTC.

DNA of the CDR3: TGTGCCAGCAGCTTCGCACCTAGCGGGGGGGCAGCTACGCAGTATTTT. Translated: CASSFAPSGGAATQYF. V gene TRBV7-8 combines with J gene TRBJ2-3; 12 nucleotides align to TRBD2. The V and J ends lost 3 bases and 8 bases, in that order; junction bases with no gene match: 9. The CDR3 covers 16 residues. The germline CDR1 and CDR2 sequences are SGHVS and FQNEAQ.

The chain couples TRBV9 to TRBJ1-3; perhaps TRBD1 as D (5 bases). The CDR3 contains 16 residues. The germline CDR1 and CDR2 sequences are SGDLS and YYNGEE. V lost 0 bases to trimming and J lost 4 bases, with 14 bases between them. DNA of the CDR3: TGTGCCAGCAGCGTAGGCGTTGGGGGGTCGGGAAACACCATATATTTT. It yields the protein CASSVGVGGSGNTIYF.

The chain has TRBV18 and TRBJ1-5, with D possibly TRBD1 on 5 matching bases. V was trimmed by 5 bases and J by 5 bases, leaving 13 bases between them. CDR3 size: 14 residues. The germline gives CDR1 KGHSH, CDR2 LQKENI. The CDR3 sequence is CASSAFREDQPQHF. In nucleotides, the CDR3 is TGTGCCAGCTCAGCATTCAGGGAGGATCAGCCCCAGCATTTT.

The V gene is TRBV5-1, the J gene TRBJ1-3, with 7 nucleotides matching TRBD1. This CDR3 comprises 15 residues. Germline-derived CDR1 and CDR2 are SGHRS and YFSETQ. V gave up 0 bases and J gave up 2 bases; unmatched junction bases: 2. The CDR3 region has the DNA TGCGCCAGCAGCTTGGCGCAGGGGGCTGGAAACACCATATATTTT. This codes for CASSLAQGAGNTIYF.

The chain recombines TRBV5-4 with TRBJ2-3, with D perhaps TRBD2 (7 bases). There are 17 residues in the CDR3. Germline lookup yields CDR1 SGHNT and CDR2 YYREEE (reference sequence). V dropped 3 bases and J dropped 2 bases, with 19 bases sitting between them. CDR3 in amino acids: CASSSPLGGGDTDTQYF. The CDR3, as DNA: TGTGCCAGCAGCTCTCCCTTGGGGGGGGGCGACACAGATACGCAGTATTTT.

V gene TRBV19 combines with J gene TRBJ2-1; the match to TRBD2 covers 9 bases. Per the germline V gene, CDR1 is LNHDA and CDR2 is SQIVND (reference sequence). This CDR3 has 19 residues. Trimming took 0 bases from V and 1 from J; bases not matched to a gene: 10. CDR3 amino acids: CASSIDPAAAGGSYNEQFF. The CDR3 nucleotides are TGTGCCAGTAGTATAGATCCAGCGGCAGCGGGAGGTTCCTACAATGAGCAGTTCTTC.

V gene TRBV2 combines with J gene TRBJ2-3; possible D gene TRBD2, 6 bases. CDR1 and CDR2 (germline): SNHLY, FYNNEI. The length of the CDR3 is 14 residues. Deletions cut 6 bases from V and 0 bases from J, with 10 bases between. DNA for the CDR3: TGTGCCAGCAGAGCGGGTTTTAGCACAGATACGCAGTATTTT. Translation gives CASRAGFSTDTQYF.

This clone was seen a single time. This chain uses TRBV6-6 with TRBJ2-3, with 9 bases matching TRBD1. Germline CDR1 and CDR2: MNHNY and SVGAGI (reference sequence). This CDR3 has 15 residues. The V segment lost 6 bases and the J segment 2 bases; nucleotides outside the gene matches: 6. In DNA form, the CDR3 reads TGTGCCAGCAGACATGGGACAGGGCTCACAGATACGCAGTATTTT. Protein product: CASRHGTGLTDTQYF.

This chain connects TRBV28 to TRBJ1-1, with a possible D match to TRBD1 (6 bases). V was shortened by 1 base and J by 4 bases, with 16 bases between the two germline ends. Germline V gene lookup returns CDR1 MDHEN and CDR2 SYDVKM. The CDR3 totals 16 residues. The CDR3 nucleotides are TGTGCCAGCAGTTTATCAGGGGCTACGTCGGCCACTGAAGCTTTCTTT. Translation: CASSLSGATSATEAFF.

This chain joins TRBV4-3 and TRBJ2-2; 10 bases map to TRBD1. Looked up from germline, CDR1 is LGHNA and CDR2 is YSLEER. This CDR3 has 15 residues. The V and J ends lost 1 base and 6 bases, in that order; junction bases with no gene match: 2. CDR3 in DNA: TGCGCCAGCAGCCAAGGGACAGGGGGGGCCGGGGAGCTGTTTTTT. This encodes CASSQGTGGAGELFF.

This chain joins TRBV7-9 and TRBJ1-1; TRBD1 is a possible D gene (6 bases). Trimming left V 0 bases short and J 6 bases short, with 14 bases between. CDR1 is SEHNR and CDR2 is FQNEAQ in the germline V gene (reference sequence). The CDR3 is made up of 15 amino acids. The CDR3 DNA reads TGTGCCAGCAGCTTAGCGGGGGCCGCCGGGGCTGAAGCTTTCTTT. Protein: CASSLAGAAGAEAFF. The full variable domain, rest sourced from reference TRBV7-9 and TRBJ1-1, is DTGVSQNPRHKITKRGQNVTFRCDPISEHNRLYWYRQTLGQGPEFLTYFQNEAQLEKSRLLSDRFSAERPKGSFSTLEIQRTEQGDSAMYLCASSLAGAAGAEAFFGQGTRLTVV.

The chain employs TRBV6-5 and TRBJ1-5, with TRBD1 matching 8 bases. Germline trimming cut 6 bases from V and 5 bases from J; bases unmatched to any gene: 9. The CDR3 is made up of 15 amino acids. Germline CDR1 and CDR2: MNHEY and SVGAGI. The CDR3 here is CASSVGQGGDQPQHF. As DNA, the CDR3 is TGTGCCAGCAGCGTTGGACAGGGCGGGGATCAGCCCCAGCATTTT.

The V call is TRBV18, the J call TRBJ1-4; unclear D gene. Trimming removed 3 bases at V and 1 base at J, with 9 bases between. CDR1 is KGHSH, CDR2 LQKENI, per germline. The CDR3 is 15 residues long. As DNA, the CDR3 is TGTGCCAGCTCACCCGAAGATAGAACTAATGAAAAACTGTTTTTT. Residues: CASSPEDRTNEKLFF.

The chain carries TRBV4-1 and TRBJ2-7, with TRBD1 matching 7 bases. The CDR3 covers 14 residues. Germline CDR1 and CDR2: MGHRA and YSYEKL. The V gene end was trimmed by 5 bases and the J gene end by 3 bases; junction bases not matched to a gene: 7. The DNA for the CDR3 is TGCGCCAGCAGCTTCAGGGACAGCAACTACGAGCAGTACTTC. As protein: CASSFRDSNYEQYF.

The gene calls are TRBV6-1 and TRBJ1-1, with a possible D match to TRBD1 (5 bases). Trimming stripped 1 base from V and 1 base from J, with 16 bases between. Per germline, CDR1 MNHNS and CDR2 SASEGT. The length of the CDR3 is 17 residues. CDR3 coding DNA: TGTGCCAGCAGTGAAGGGTATACGAGACAGACGAACACTGAAGCTTTCTTT. Amino acid sequence: CASSEGYTRQTNTEAFF.

The chain carries TRBV2 and TRBJ1-1; maybe TRBD1 (6 bases). The CDR3 contains 13 residues. V was shortened by 3 bases and J by 11 bases, with 16 bases between the two germline ends. CDR1 SNHLY and CDR2 FYNNEI come from the germline V gene. This chain's CDR3 is CASSERGGHSAFF. In DNA, the CDR3 is TGTGCCAGCAGTGAGCGGGGGGGGCATTCGGCTTTCTTT.

The CDR3 DNA follows: TGTGCCTGGATGGTGCCAGGCTCCTATAATTCACCCCTCCACTTT. As protein: CAWMVPGSYNSPLHF. This chain uses TRBV30 with TRBJ1-6; unclear D gene. V lost 4 bases and J lost 0, with 10 bases in between. CDR3 length: 15 amino acids. From germline, CDR1 is GTSNPN and CDR2 SVGIG (reference sequence). The full variable domain, with the rest looked up from reference TRBV30 and TRBJ1-6, is SQTIHQWPATLVQPVGSPLSLECTVEGTSNPNLYWYRQAAGRGLQLLFYSVGIGQISSEVPQNLSASRPQDRQFILSSKKLLLSDSGFYLCAWMVPGSYNSPLHFGNGTRLTVT.

The genes are TRBV13 and TRBJ1-3; D is ambiguous. The CDR3 consists of 14 residues. Germline lookup yields CDR1 PRHDT and CDR2 FYEKMQ (reference sequence). The V gene lost 2 bases and the J gene lost 0 bases, with 5 bases spanning the gap. The CDR3 region is CASSLRDSGNTIYF. The CDR3 DNA is TGTGCCAGCAGCTTACGGGACTCTGGAAACACCATATATTTT.

The chain has TRBV12-3 or TRBV12-4 and TRBJ2-2; D perhaps matches TRBD2 (5 bases). V lost 7 bases and J lost 7, with 10 bases in between. The CDR3 has 12 residues. Written as DNA, the CDR3 is TGTGCCAGCACCTTAGCGCGCGGGGAGCTGTTTTTT. It translates to CASTLARGELFF.